This TCR beta chain was identified during a study of blood T cells in healthy people across ages. Comments on this clonotype: No antigen is known for it.

From germline, CDR1 is SGHRS and CDR2 YFSETQ. Trimming took 3 bases from V and 2 from J, leaving 12 bases between them. This CDR3 comprises 16 residues. With a J-beta primer mix and a sample-barcoded 5' primer, a second PCR ran roughly 6 to 11 cycles. MiXCR was run by TCRdb on the 5' RACE reads, yielding one entry per CDR3 protein. The sample lists about 1.8 million distinct CDR3 sequences, 40% to 55% occurring once. The study, taken as a whole, reports: Unsorted PBMC material precluded a definitive naive versus antigen-experienced comparison.

The V call is TRBV5-1, the J call TRBJ2-6; D unresolved. The specimen sequenced was blood. The receptor comes from a middle-aged woman in good health. The CDR3 protein is CASSSFLGTGANVLTF. The CDR3 DNA sequence: TGCGCCAGCAGCTCTTTCTTAGGGACTGGGGCCAACGTCCTGACTTTC.